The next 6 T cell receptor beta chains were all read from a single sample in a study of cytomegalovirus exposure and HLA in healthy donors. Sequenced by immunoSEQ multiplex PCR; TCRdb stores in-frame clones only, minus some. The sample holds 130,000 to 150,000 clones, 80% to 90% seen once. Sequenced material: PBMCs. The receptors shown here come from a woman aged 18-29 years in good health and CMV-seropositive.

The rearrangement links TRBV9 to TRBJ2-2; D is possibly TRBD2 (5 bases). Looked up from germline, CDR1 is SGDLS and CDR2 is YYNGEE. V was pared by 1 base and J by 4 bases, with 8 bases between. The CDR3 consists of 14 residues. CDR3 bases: TGTGCCAGCAGCGTAAGGGCGGGCACCGGGGAGCTGTTTTTT. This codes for CASSVRAGTGELFF.

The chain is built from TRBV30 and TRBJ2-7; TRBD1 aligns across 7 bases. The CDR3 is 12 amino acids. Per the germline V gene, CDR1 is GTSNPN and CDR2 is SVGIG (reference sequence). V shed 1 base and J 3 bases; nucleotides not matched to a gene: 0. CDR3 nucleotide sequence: TGTGCCTGGAGTGGGGACAGCTACGAGCAGTACTTC. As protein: CAWSGDSYEQYF.

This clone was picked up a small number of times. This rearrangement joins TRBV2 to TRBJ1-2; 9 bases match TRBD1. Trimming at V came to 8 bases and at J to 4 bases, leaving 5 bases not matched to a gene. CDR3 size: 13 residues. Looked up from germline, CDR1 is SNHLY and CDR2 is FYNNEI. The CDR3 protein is CASLPGQGYGYTF. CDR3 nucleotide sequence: TGTGCCAGCTTACCGGGACAGGGCTATGGCTACACCTTC.

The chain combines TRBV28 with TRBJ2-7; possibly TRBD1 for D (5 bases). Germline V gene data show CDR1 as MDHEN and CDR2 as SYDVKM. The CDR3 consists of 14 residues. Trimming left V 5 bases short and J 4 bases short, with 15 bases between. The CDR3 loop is CASSPQGRRYEQYF. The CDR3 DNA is TGTGCCAGCAGTCCTCAGGGCAGGAGATACGAGCAGTACTTC.

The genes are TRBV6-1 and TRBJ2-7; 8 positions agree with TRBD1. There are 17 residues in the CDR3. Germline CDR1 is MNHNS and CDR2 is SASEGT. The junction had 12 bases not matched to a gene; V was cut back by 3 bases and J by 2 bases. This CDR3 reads CASSDLFSGTGPYEQYF. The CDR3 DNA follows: TGTGCCAGCAGTGATCTGTTCTCCGGGACAGGTCCCTACGAGCAGTACTTC.

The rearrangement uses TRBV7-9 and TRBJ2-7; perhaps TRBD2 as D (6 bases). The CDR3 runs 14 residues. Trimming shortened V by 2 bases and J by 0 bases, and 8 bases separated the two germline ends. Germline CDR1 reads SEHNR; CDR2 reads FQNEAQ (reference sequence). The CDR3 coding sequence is TGTGCCAGCAGCTTAAGGGAGGTCTCCTACGAGCAGTACTTC. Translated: CASSLREVSYEQYF.